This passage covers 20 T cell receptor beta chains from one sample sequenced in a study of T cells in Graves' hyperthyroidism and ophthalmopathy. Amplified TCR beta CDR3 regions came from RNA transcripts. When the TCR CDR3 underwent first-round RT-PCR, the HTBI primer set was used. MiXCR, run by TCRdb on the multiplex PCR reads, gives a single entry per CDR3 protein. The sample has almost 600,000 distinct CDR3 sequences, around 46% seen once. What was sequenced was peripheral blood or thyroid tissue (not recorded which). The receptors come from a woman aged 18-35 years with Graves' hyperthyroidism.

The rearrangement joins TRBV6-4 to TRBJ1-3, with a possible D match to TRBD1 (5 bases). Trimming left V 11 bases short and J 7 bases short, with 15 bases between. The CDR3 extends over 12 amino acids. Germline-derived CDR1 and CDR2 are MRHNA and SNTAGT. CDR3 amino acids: CASKPGVNTIYF. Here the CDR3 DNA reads TGTGCCTCAAAACCGGGGGTGAACACCATATATTTT.

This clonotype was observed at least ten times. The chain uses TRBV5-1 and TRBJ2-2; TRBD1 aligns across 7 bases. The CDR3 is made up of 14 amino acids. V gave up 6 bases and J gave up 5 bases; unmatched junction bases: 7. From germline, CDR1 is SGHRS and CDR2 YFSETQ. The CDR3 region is CASNRQGQTGELFF. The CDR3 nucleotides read TGCGCCAGCAACCGACAGGGTCAAACCGGGGAGCTGTTTTTT.

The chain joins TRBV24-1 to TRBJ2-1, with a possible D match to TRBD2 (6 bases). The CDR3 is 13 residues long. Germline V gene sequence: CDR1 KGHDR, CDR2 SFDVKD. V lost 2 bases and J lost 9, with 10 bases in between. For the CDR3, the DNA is TGTGCCACCAGTGATTCGGGGACTCTTGAGCAGTTCTTC. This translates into CATSDSGTLEQFF.

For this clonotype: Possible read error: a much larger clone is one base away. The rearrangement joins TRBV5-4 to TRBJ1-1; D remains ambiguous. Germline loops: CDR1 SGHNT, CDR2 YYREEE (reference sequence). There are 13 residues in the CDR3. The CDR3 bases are TGTGCCTGCAGCTTTCAACCGAACACTGAAGCTTTCTTT. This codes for CACSFQPNTEAFF. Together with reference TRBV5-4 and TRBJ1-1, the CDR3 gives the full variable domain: ETGVTQSPTHLIKTRGQQVTLRCSSQSGHNTVSWYQQALGQGPQFIFQYYREEENGRGNFPPRFSGLQFPNYSSELNVNALELDDSALYLCACSFQPNTEAFFGQGTRLTVV.

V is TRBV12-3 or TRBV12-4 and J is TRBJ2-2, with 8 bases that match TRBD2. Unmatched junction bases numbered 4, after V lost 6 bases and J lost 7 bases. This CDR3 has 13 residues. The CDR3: CASRPGTSGELFF. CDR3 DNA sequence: TGTGCCAGCAGACCCGGGACTAGCGGGGAGCTGTTTTTT.

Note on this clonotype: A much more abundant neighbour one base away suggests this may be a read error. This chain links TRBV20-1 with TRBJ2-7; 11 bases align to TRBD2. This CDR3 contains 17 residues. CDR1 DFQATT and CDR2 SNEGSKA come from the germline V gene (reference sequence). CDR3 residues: CSARGGLAGPSSYEQCF. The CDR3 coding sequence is TGCAGTGCGCGAGGAGGACTAGCGGGTCCCAGCTCCTACGAGCAGTGCTTC.

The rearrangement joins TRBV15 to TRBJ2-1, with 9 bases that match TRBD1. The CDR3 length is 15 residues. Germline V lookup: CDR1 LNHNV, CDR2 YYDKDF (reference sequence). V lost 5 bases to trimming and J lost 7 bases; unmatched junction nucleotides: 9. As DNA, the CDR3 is TGTGCCACCAGCCTGCGGACAGGGGTAGGGAATGAGCAGTTCTTC. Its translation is CATSLRTGVGNEQFF.

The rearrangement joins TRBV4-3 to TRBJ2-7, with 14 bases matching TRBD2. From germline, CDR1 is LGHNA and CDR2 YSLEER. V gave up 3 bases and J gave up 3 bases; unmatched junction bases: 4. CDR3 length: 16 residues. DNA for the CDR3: TGCGCCAGCAGCCAGGGGACTAGCGGGAGTGTCTACGAGCAGTACTTC. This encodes CASSQGTSGSVYEQYF.

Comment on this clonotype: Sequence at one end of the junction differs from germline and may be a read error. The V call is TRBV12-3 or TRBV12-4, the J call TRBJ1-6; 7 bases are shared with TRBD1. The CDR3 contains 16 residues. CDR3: CASSLPGQILNSPFHF. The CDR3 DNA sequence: TGTGCCAGCAGTTTGCCGGGACAGATTCTGAATTCACCCTTCCACTTT.

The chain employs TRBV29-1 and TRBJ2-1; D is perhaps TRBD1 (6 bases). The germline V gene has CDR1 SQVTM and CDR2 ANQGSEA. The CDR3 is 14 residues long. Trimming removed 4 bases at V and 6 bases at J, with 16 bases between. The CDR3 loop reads CSVGDMTVGNEQFF. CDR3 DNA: TGCAGCGTTGGGGACATGACCGTGGGCAATGAGCAGTTCTTC.

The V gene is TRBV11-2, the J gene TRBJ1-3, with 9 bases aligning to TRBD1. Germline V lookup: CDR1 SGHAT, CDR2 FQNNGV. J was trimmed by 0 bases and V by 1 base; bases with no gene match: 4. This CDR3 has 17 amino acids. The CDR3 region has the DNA TGTGCCAGCAGCTTAGGGACAGGGGCCAACTCTGGAAACACCATATATTTT. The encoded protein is CASSLGTGANSGNTIYF.

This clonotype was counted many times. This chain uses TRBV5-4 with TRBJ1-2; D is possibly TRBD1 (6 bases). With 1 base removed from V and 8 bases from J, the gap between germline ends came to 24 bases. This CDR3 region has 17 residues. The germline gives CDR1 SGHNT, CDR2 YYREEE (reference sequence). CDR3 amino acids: CASSLSGQGMRLQGYTF. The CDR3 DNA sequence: TGTGCCAGCAGCTTGTCCGGGCAGGGGATGAGATTACAGGGCTACACCTTC.

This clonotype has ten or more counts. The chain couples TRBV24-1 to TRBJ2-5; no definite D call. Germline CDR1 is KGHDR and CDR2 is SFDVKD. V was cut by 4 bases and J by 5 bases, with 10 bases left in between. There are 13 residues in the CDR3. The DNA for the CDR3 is TGTGCCACCAGTGAGTTAGGCATGGAGACCCAGTACTTC. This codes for CATSELGMETQYF.

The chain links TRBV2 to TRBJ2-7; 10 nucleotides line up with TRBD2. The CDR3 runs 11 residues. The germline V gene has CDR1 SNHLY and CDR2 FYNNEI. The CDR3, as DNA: TGTGCTAGGACTAGCGGCCCCGAGCAGTACTTC. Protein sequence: CARTSGPEQYF.

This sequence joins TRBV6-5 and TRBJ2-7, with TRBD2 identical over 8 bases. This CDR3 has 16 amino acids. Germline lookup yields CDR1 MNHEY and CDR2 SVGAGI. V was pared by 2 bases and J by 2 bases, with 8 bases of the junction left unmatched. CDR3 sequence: CASSYRTGTRAYEQYF. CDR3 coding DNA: TGTGCCAGCAGTTACCGAACCGGGACTAGGGCCTACGAGCAGTACTTC.

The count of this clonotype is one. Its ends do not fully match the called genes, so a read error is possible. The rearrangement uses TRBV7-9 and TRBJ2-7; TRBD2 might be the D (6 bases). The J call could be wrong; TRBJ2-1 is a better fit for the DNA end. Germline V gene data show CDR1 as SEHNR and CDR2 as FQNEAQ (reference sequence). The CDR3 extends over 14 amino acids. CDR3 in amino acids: CASSQGGNYNEQFF. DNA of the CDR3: TGCGCCAGCAGCCAAGGCGGGAACTACAATGAGCAGTTCTTC.

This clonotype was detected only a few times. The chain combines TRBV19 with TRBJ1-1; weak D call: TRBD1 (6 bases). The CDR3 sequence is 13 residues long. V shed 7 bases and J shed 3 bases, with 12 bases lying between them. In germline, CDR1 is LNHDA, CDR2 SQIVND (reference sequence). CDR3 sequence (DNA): TGTGCCAGTACCCGGGGGGCGTACACTGAAGCTTTCTTT. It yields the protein CASTRGAYTEAFF.

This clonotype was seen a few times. As DNA, the CDR3 is TGTGCCAGCTCACCTTCCCCGACGGCATATACCGCGAACACCGGGGAGCTGTTTTTT. It specifies CASSPSPTAYTANTGELFF. V gene TRBV7-3 combines with J gene TRBJ2-2; no firm D call. This CDR3 region has 19 residues. V lost 8 bases to trimming and J lost 0 bases, with 25 bases between them. Germline V lookup: CDR1 SGHTA, CDR2 FQGTGA.

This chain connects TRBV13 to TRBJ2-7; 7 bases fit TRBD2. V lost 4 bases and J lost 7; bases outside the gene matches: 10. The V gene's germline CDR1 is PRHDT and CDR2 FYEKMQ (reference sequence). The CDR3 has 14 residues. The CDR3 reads CASSSGGAPREQYF. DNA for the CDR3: TGTGCCAGCAGCTCGGGGGGAGCCCCTAGAGAGCAGTACTTC.

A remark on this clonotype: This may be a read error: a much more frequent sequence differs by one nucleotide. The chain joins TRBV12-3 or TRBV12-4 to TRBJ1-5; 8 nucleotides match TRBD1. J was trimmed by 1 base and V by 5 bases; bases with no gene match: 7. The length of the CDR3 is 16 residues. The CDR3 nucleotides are TGTGCCAGCAGTCTCTCGACAGGGGAGAGCAATCAGCCCCAGCATTTT. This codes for CASSLSTGESNQPQHF.